The 16 T cell receptor beta chains presented below share a single source sample, sequenced in a study of CD8 T cells in ankylosing spondylitis. MiXCR, run by TCRdb on the 5' RACE reads, gives a single entry per CDR3 protein. The data show roughly 130,000 distinct CDR3 sequences, around 7% seen once. Sequenced input: blood, either unsorted or a sorted T cell fraction (not recorded which). These receptors all stem from a male donor with ankylosing spondylitis or in good health (not recorded which).

This clonotype was seen at least ten times. V usage is TRBV5-5 and J usage is TRBJ2-7; D remains ambiguous. Looked up from germline, CDR1 is SGHKS and CDR2 is YYEKEE (reference sequence). The V gene lost 2 bases and the J gene lost 1 base, with 10 bases spanning the gap. This CDR3 comprises 14 residues. The CDR3 DNA follows: TGTGCCAGCAGCTTCGAGACTGGGTCCTACGAGCAGTACTTC. Its protein product is CASSFETGSYEQYF. Based on the CDR3 plus reference TRBV5-5 and TRBJ2-7, the full variable domain is DAGVTQSPTHLIKTRGQQVTLRCSPISGHKSVSWYQQVLGQGPQFIFQYYEKEERGRGNFPDRFSARQFPNYSSELNVNALLLGDSALYLCASSFETGSYEQYFGPGTRLTVT.

This clonotype was observed at least ten times. In DNA form, the CDR3 reads TGCAGCGCACTCTCTCCCGGGGAGCTGTTTTTT. It translates to CSALSPGELFF. The V gene is TRBV29-1, the J gene TRBJ2-2, with D unresolved. The CDR3 runs to 11 residues. The V and J ends lost 7 bases and 6 bases respectively, with 9 bases between them. Germline-derived CDR1 and CDR2 are SQVTM and ANQGSEA.

This clonotype has only a few counts. The chain couples TRBV2 to TRBJ1-2; a weak D match, TRBD1 (5 bases). V was pared by 6 bases and J by 4 bases, with 12 bases between. The CDR3 spans 13 residues. Germline assignment: CDR1 SNHLY and CDR2 FYNNEI. DNA of the CDR3: TGTGCCAGCAGGGGGGACGGAGCCTATGGCTACACCTTC. Amino acids: CASRGDGAYGYTF.

Ten or more counts support this clonotype. CDR3 in DNA: TGCAGTGCTCTCGGACAGCCTGGAAACACCATATATTTT. Residues: CSALGQPGNTIYF. J is TRBJ1-3 and V is TRBV20-1; possibly TRBD1 for D (6 bases). This CDR3 region has 13 residues. V lost 5 bases and J lost 2, with 10 bases in between. From germline, CDR1 is DFQATT and CDR2 SNEGSKA (reference sequence).

This clonotype was recorded many times. The chain uses TRBV20-1 and TRBJ2-2; perhaps D is TRBD1 or TRBD2 (5 bases each). V lost 2 bases, J lost 2 bases, and 21 bases lay in between. The germline V gene encodes CDR1 DFQATT and CDR2 SNEGSKA (reference sequence). The CDR3 is 18 amino acids. This CDR3 reads CSARPKAPGPKNTGELFF. CDR3 bases: TGCAGTGCTAGACCAAAAGCACCGGGGCCAAAAAACACCGGGGAGCTGTTTTTT.

This clonotype was detected only a few times. The junction differs from germline at one of its ends, possibly a read error. V gene TRBV20-1 combines with J gene TRBJ2-2; tentatively, D is TRBD2 (5 bases). The CDR3 is 15 amino acids. Germline CDR1 reads DFQATT; CDR2 reads SNEGSKA (reference sequence). The CDR3 is CCASRGFQNTGELFF. CDR3 bases: TGCTGTGCTAGTCGGGGTTTCCAGAACACCGGGGAGCTGTTTTTT.

This clonotype was recorded at least ten times. The chain joins TRBV7-3 to TRBJ2-5, with D possibly being TRBD1 (5 bases). Trimming left V 5 bases short and J 4 bases short, with 17 bases between. This CDR3 has 15 residues. Per the germline V gene, CDR1 is SGHTA and CDR2 is FQGTGA. This chain's CDR3 is CASSEYPGRVETQYF. The DNA of the CDR3 is TGTGCCAGCAGCGAATACCCCGGCAGGGTAGAGACCCAGTACTTC.

V and J are TRBV7-3 and TRBJ2-3; 13 bases agree with TRBD2. CDR1 is SGHTA, CDR2 FQGTGA, per germline. The CDR3 extends over 17 amino acids. V shed 5 bases, J shed 4 bases, and the junction held 9 bases outside the gene matches. The CDR3 here is CASSRTTSGGASDTQYF. Written as DNA, the CDR3 is TGTGCCAGCAGCCGGACCACTAGCGGGGGGGCATCAGATACGCAGTATTTT.

This clonotype has a count of ten or more. The chain couples TRBV29-1 to TRBJ1-1; D ambiguous. The germline V gene has CDR1 SQVTM and CDR2 ANQGSEA. This CDR3 has 10 amino acids. The V end lost 4 bases, the J end lost 11 bases, and 11 bases lay between the germline ends. The CDR3 region is CSVVMATAFF. The DNA of the CDR3 is TGCAGCGTTGTGATGGCAACCGCTTTCTTT. Full variable domain (missing parts from reference TRBV29-1 and TRBJ1-1): SAVISQKPSRDICQRGTSLTIQCQVDSQVTMMFWYRQQPGQSLTLIATANQGSEATYESGFVIDKFPISRPNLTFSTLTVSNMSPEDSSIYLCSVVMATAFFGQGTRLTVV.

Comment on this clonotype: A read error may be the cause here, since a much bigger clone is one base away. The gene calls are TRBV3-1 and TRBJ2-2, with D perhaps TRBD1 (6 bases). This CDR3 region has 15 residues. Trimming shortened V by 11 bases and J by 0 bases, and 16 bases separated the two germline ends. CDR1 and CDR2 (germline): LGHDT, YNNKEL (reference sequence). The CDR3 protein is CASATGHPNTGELFF. DNA of the CDR3: TGTGCCTCCGCTACGGGACACCCGAACACCGGGGAGCTGTTTTTT. The entire variable domain, with the rest obtained from reference TRBV3-1 and TRBJ2-2, is as follows: DTAVSQTPKYLVTQMGNDKSIKCEQNLGHDTMYWYKQDSKKFLKIMFSYNNKELIINETVPNRFSPKSPDKAHLNLHINSLELGDSAVYFCASATGHPNTGELFFGEGSRLTVL.

This clonotype has at least ten counts. The chain carries TRBV20-1 and TRBJ2-3; D not resolved. The V end was cut by 0 bases, the J end by 10 bases, with 17 bases between. Germline-derived CDR1 and CDR2 are DFQATT and SNEGSKA (reference sequence). The CDR3 runs 14 residues. The DNA of the CDR3 is TGCAGTGCTAGAGATTTCCCGACCCATCCTTCGCAGTATTTT. Its protein is CSARDFPTHPSQYF.

This clonotype has at least ten counts. V usage is TRBV7-9 and J usage is TRBJ2-3; tentatively, D is TRBD1 (5 bases). V dropped 4 bases and J dropped 0 bases, with 11 bases sitting between them. The CDR3 covers 15 residues. CDR1 is SEHNR and CDR2 is FQNEAQ in the germline V gene (reference sequence). The CDR3 region is CASSSTVESTDTQYF. The CDR3 bases are TGTGCCAGCAGCTCGACAGTAGAAAGCACAGATACGCAGTATTTT.

The table lists this clonotype with a few counts. V gene TRBV7-2 combines with J gene TRBJ2-3, with unresolved D. Trimming shortened V by 0 bases and J by 1 base, and 8 bases separated the two germline ends. CDR1 and CDR2 from the germline V gene are SGHTA and FQGNSA. The CDR3 extends over 15 amino acids. CDR3 DNA: TGTGCCAGCAGCTTAGCCCATCGGCGCACAGATACGCAGTATTTT. As protein: CASSLAHRRTDTQYF.

Ten or more counts support this clonotype. The chain couples TRBV27 to TRBJ1-6; D uncertain. The germline CDR1 and CDR2 sequences are MNHEY and SMNVEV (reference sequence). This CDR3 is built from 14 residues. Deletions cut 6 bases from V and 7 bases from J, with 13 bases between. The CDR3 nucleotides are TGTGCCAGCAGGGGTCAGAACTCAAATTCACCCCTCCACTTT. Its protein is CASRGQNSNSPLHF.

This clonotype was seen at least ten times. The chain recombines TRBV20-1 with TRBJ2-1; 9 bases fit TRBD2. With V trimmed by 0 bases and J by 7 bases, 7 bases remained unmatched. The germline V gene has CDR1 DFQATT and CDR2 SNEGSKA (reference sequence). This CDR3 region has 15 residues. The CDR3 DNA reads TGCAGTGCTAGAGACCGGCTAGCGGGAATGAATGAGCAGTTCTTC. The encoded protein is CSARDRLAGMNEQFF.

The genes are TRBV5-1 and TRBJ2-7; TRBD1 agrees at 9 bases. Trimming removed 4 bases from V and 1 base from J; junction bases left unmatched: 3. Germline V gene data show CDR1 as SGHRS and CDR2 as YFSETQ. This CDR3 has 14 amino acids. The CDR3 loop reads CASSTTGGSYEQYF. CDR3 nucleotides: TGCGCCAGCAGCACGACAGGGGGGTCCTACGAGCAGTACTTC.